A few counts support the clone carrying this T cell receptor beta chain. The length of the CDR3 is 15 residues. Per the study methods: Nucleated cell number was recorded as an estimate derived from reference gene primer amplification. Only in-frame clones appear in the TCRdb table, and some are missing; sequencing was by immunoSEQ multiplex PCR. That table gives V, J and clone size, and the DNA gave D and trimming. The sample has under 200,000 clones; approximately 80% are singletons. The data were taken from a study of blood T cell repertoires in COVID-19. The source of this sequence is a woman in her 70s with COVID-19, enrolled during active disease. What was sequenced was peripheral blood. The V call is TRBV21-1, the J call TRBJ2-7; no check of the table's D call, TRBD1, against the DNA was made. TRBV21-1 is shown as a pseudogene. In nucleotides, the CDR3 is TGTGCCAGCGAAGACCGGGACAGCGTATCCTACGAGCAGTACTTC. It is translated as CASEDRDSVSYEQYF.